The T cell receptor (beta chain) under discussion was sequenced for a study of blood T cell repertoires in COVID-19 (dated by TCRdb to the early 2020s). Concerning the study at large: Samples covering the acute and convalescent phases of COVID-19 were provided by collaborators in the United States, Italy and Spain. The prospective study material was composed of cDNA or gDNA derived from T cells, B-cell-depleted T cells, or PBMCs. The dataset comprised deeply sampled blood TCRbeta repertoires from subjects exposed to, actively infected with, or recovered from COVID-19. The repertoires were made available in a free public database intended to serve as a resource for research on the immune response to SARS-CoV-2. Samples were obtained from the ongoing ImmuneRACE study (first 160 participants) and from 1,200 or so subjects provided by 6 global collaborators. A de-identified subject ID, COVID-19 status, age in years and sex were almost always included in the sample metadata. Where available, HLA class I and class II types were obtained from metadata supplied by the sample provider rather than from assay-based typing.

Enrolling through a virtual design, the prospective study's participants ranged in age from roughly 18 to 89 years and lived across about two dozen United States geographic areas. In the prospective study, cohorts were assigned on the basis of participant-reported clinical history obtained from a screening survey and a study questionnaire. Recovered participants in ImmuneRACE Cohort 3 were defined by two consecutive negative NP/OP PCR tests, clearance by a healthcare professional, or resolution of symptoms. In the prospective study, whole blood, serum and a nasopharyngeal or oropharyngeal swab were collected from each participant by mobile phlebotomists. Additional blood draws and questionnaires over an approximately two-month period could optionally be provided by prospective study participants. Blood samples from the prospective study were shipped frozen or at room temperature prior to DNA extraction.

TCRbeta CDR3 regions were amplified from genomic DNA using the immunoSEQ Assay, a bias-controlled multiplex PCR. The study's processing was this. The number of nucleated cells in each sample was estimated by amplification of reference gene primers within the assay. Sequence reads were collapsed and filtered to measure the absolute abundance of every unique TCRbeta CDR3 rearrangement. For each sample, productive Simpson clonality was calculated as the square root of Simpson's diversity index over productive rearrangements. TCRdb took over this immuneACCESS table, retaining in-frame rearrangements with V and J assigned. Such tables are incomplete; in checked studies, under half of the missing clones stem from an unresolved V gene, and the remainder is unexplained. That table supplies the V and J calls and clone size; D and trimming were determined from the DNA. Recorded for this sample are approximately 240,000 clones; about 89% of them occurred a single time. The leading ten clones occupy over 1.5% of the sample.

From V the trimming removes 7 bases and from J it removes 5 bases, while the gene matches leave 3 bases of the junction unaccounted for. Taken from cysteine to phenylalanine, the CDR3 has 13 residues. CDR3 DNA is the only sequence kept; it has 39 bases, read in frame from the first base. CDR1 MDHEN and CDR2 SYDVKM were looked up in the germline V gene. What the work shows at the level of the full study, not this receptor alone: The quantity of clinical and demographic metadata differed by source and by participant and was supplied without curation.

As regards this clone: It lacks a known antigen. Base qualities are not recorded, but no much larger clone differs from it by a single base.

The sequenced sample was PBMCs or T cells enriched from blood (not recorded which). This receptor was obtained from a woman in her late teens or twenties who had recovered from COVID-19. The rearranged segments are TRBV28 and TRBJ2-1; TRBD2 aligns with 9 central bases. For the CDR3, the sequence is CASNSGGNNEQFF. The nucleotide sequence reads as follows: TGTGCCAGCAATAGCGGGGGTAACAATGAGCAGTTCTTC.